This record looks at one TCR beta chain sequence and its context. These data belong to a study of blood T cell repertoires in COVID-19. Study details: Sources were T cells, B-cell-depleted T cells, or PBMCs; the material itself was cDNA or gDNA.

In the authors' workflow: It was from reference gene primer amplification that nucleated cell counts were estimated. Using immunoSEQ multiplex PCR, the repertoire was profiled, and TCRdb retains in-frame clones only, with some absent. V and J calls and clone size are given by that table; D and trimming were obtained from the DNA. This sample has hundreds of thousands of clones, with 75% to 90% found just once. The length of the CDR3 is 13 residues. V was clipped by 3 bases and J by 7 bases, with 12 bases between them. CDR1 and CDR2 from the germline V gene are KGHSH and LQKENI. The sample taken for sequencing was peripheral blood. The chain links TRBV18 to TRBJ1-2; D is unclear. The sequence was obtained from a woman between 45 and 65 years old with COVID-19, enrolled during active disease. The CDR3 loop is CASSPPSRLGYTF. The CDR3, as DNA: TGTGCCAGCTCACCCCCGTCCCGTCTTGGCTACACCTTC. Variable domain in full (rest from reference TRBV18 and TRBJ1-2): NAGVMQNPRHLVRRRGQEARLRCSPMKGHSHVYWYRQLPEEGLKFMVYLQKENIIDESGMPKERFSAEFPKEGPSILRIQQVVRGDSAAYFCASSPPSRLGYTFGSGTRLTVV.